What follows are 20 T cell receptor beta chains derived from one specimen sequenced in a study of radiation and T cells in renal cell carcinoma. The time point: blood 2 weeks post-SBRT. As for treatment: 15 Gy SBRT to primary tumor, nephrectomy 4 weeks later. Data came from immunoSEQ multiplex PCR; TCRdb stores just in-frame clones and leaves some out. The sample includes more than 20,000 clones, about 84% seen only once; the top ten take 31%. Material: blood, obtained from a patient whose treatment included radiotherapy and nephrectomy. Receptors originate from a man in his sixties with renal cell carcinoma.

The rearrangement links TRBV11-3 to TRBJ2-7; D gene ambiguous. The V end was cut by 7 bases, the J end by 5 bases, with 18 bases between. The CDR3 has 14 amino acids. CDR1 and CDR2 (germline): SGHNT, YENEEA. CDR3 residues: CASNTGAFHHEQYF. The CDR3 DNA sequence: TGTGCCAGCAACACTGGAGCGTTTCATCACGAGCAGTACTTC.

CDR3 sequence reads: CSVEQGTHGYTF. The CDR3 nucleotides are TGCAGCGTAGAACAGGGGACGCATGGCTACACCTTC. V and J are TRBV29-1 and TRBJ1-2; 7 nucleotides align to TRBD1. V was pared by 6 bases and J by 6 bases, with 7 bases of the junction left unmatched. Germline V gives CDR1 SQVTM, CDR2 ANQGSEA. This CDR3 comprises 12 residues.

The chain is built from TRBV9 and TRBJ2-3; possible D gene TRBD2, 5 bases. Trimming took off 0 bases at V and 8 bases at J, with 10 bases between the two ends. Germline-derived CDR1 and CDR2 are SGDLS and YYNGEE. The CDR3 sequence is 13 residues long. In DNA, the CDR3 is TGTGCCAGCAGCGTAGGGGGTGGAGGTACGCAGTATTTT. Translating it yields CASSVGGGGTQYF.

A single count supports this clone. The chain combines TRBV25-1 with TRBJ2-2; a weak D match, TRBD1 (5 bases). This CDR3 is built from 17 residues. V gave up 3 bases and J gave up 1 base, with 15 bases separating them. Per germline, CDR1 MGHDK and CDR2 SYGVNS. CDR3 coding DNA: TGTGCCAGCAGTGATTCAGGACACTTAAAGAACACCGGGGAGCTGTTTTTT. It is translated as CASSDSGHLKNTGELFF.

V and J are TRBV19 and TRBJ2-7, with unresolved D. Trimming took 5 bases from V and 4 from J, leaving 15 bases between them. Germline lookup yields CDR1 LNHDA and CDR2 SQIVND (reference sequence). The CDR3 sequence is 14 residues long. The CDR3: CASSLSERAYEQYF. The CDR3 bases are TGTGCCAGTAGTCTCTCGGAAAGGGCATACGAGCAGTACTTC.

This chain joins TRBV5-1 and TRBJ2-4, with 8 bases matching TRBD2. Looked up from germline, CDR1 is SGHRS and CDR2 is YFSETQ. The CDR3 length is 17 residues. V lost 0 bases and J lost 5; bases outside the gene matches: 10. DNA of the CDR3: TGCGCCAGCAGCTTGGAAGTCGGGAGGGGGACGCAAAACATTCAGTACTTC. Its translation: CASSLEVGRGTQNIQYF.

This clone has only a few counts. J is TRBJ1-6 and V is TRBV7-9; unclear D gene. The germline V gene encodes CDR1 SEHNR and CDR2 FQNEAQ (reference sequence). There are 12 residues in the CDR3. V was pared by 5 bases and J by 10 bases, with 9 bases between. Written as DNA, the CDR3 is TGTGCCAGCAGCAAACCCGGATCACCCCTCCACTTT. Translating it yields CASSKPGSPLHF.

This chain uses TRBV7-2 with TRBJ2-5, with TRBD2 identical over 7 bases. This CDR3 comprises 15 residues. Germline CDR1 reads SGHTA; CDR2 reads FQGNSA. J was trimmed by 4 bases and V by 0 bases; bases with no gene match: 5. The CDR3 region has the DNA TGTGCCAGCAGCTTAGCGGGAGGGCAGTCAGAGACCCAGTACTTC. The encoded protein is CASSLAGGQSETQYF.

This clone was observed a single time. This chain joins TRBV6-6 and TRBJ2-7; 8 nucleotides line up with TRBD1. The CDR3 contains 15 residues. Looked up from germline, CDR1 is MNHNY and CDR2 is SVGAGI (reference sequence). Germline trimming cut 4 bases from V and 7 bases from J; bases unmatched to any gene: 12. CDR3 loop: CASSSLPQGAGEQYF. In nucleotides, the CDR3 is TGTGCCAGCAGTTCCCTCCCGCAGGGGGCAGGAGAGCAGTACTTC.

The chain has TRBV6-6 and TRBJ1-1, with 7 bases identical to TRBD1. V shed 6 bases, J shed 2 bases, and the junction held 6 bases outside the gene matches. The CDR3 totals 14 residues. The V gene's germline CDR1 is MNHNY and CDR2 SVGAGI (reference sequence). The CDR3 loop is CASRGTERNTEAFF. CDR3 DNA sequence: TGTGCCAGCAGGGGGACAGAAAGAAACACTGAAGCTTTCTTT.

This clone has just a few counts. The chain links TRBV7-2 to TRBJ1-1; D remains unclear. The germline V gene has CDR1 SGHTA and CDR2 FQGNSA. The CDR3 covers 13 residues. V was pared by 4 bases and J by 7 bases, with 13 bases between. This CDR3 reads CASSSLETLEAFF. CDR3 in DNA: TGTGCCAGCAGCTCCCTGGAGACGCTTGAAGCTTTCTTT.

This chain connects TRBV5-4 to TRBJ2-2; 9 positions match TRBD2. Germline V gene sequence: CDR1 SGHNT, CDR2 YYREEE (reference sequence). Trimming cost V 3 bases and J 4 bases; bases outside gene matches: 10. CDR3 length: 17 amino acids. The DNA for the CDR3 is TGTGCCAGCAGCTCCGGGACTAGCCAAGCGGGCACCGGGGAGCTGTTTTTT. Its translation: CASSSGTSQAGTGELFF.

The J gene is TRBJ1-1, the V gene TRBV9; a possible D gene is TRBD1 (5 bases). Germline assignment: CDR1 SGDLS and CDR2 YYNGEE. V lost 5 bases to trimming and J lost 4 bases, with 18 bases between them. The CDR3 length is 15 residues. This CDR3 is CASRPLRDGLTEAFF. The CDR3 DNA reads TGTGCCAGCAGACCCCTCCGGGACGGCCTCACTGAAGCTTTCTTT. Looking up the rest from reference TRBV9 and TRBJ1-1 gives the full variable domain: DSGVTQTPKHLITATGQRVTLRCSPRSGDLSVYWYQQSLDQGLQFLIQYYNGEERAKGNILERFSAQQFPDLHSELNLSSLELGDSALYFCASRPLRDGLTEAFFGQGTRLTVV.

This chain links TRBV7-6 with TRBJ2-3; 12 bases line up with TRBD2. V was clipped by 5 bases and J by 3 bases; unmatched bases: 6. Germline assignment: CDR1 SGHVS and CDR2 FNYEAQ. The CDR3 spans 16 residues. Here the CDR3 DNA reads TGTGCCAGCAGCCAAGGACTAGCGGGAATAACAGATACGCAGTATTTT. Its protein is CASSQGLAGITDTQYF.

The chain joins TRBV7-9 to TRBJ1-2; 8 bases agree with TRBD1. There are 12 residues in the CDR3. J was trimmed by 6 bases and V by 6 bases; bases with no gene match: 3. The germline CDR1 and CDR2 sequences are SEHNR and FQNEAQ (reference sequence). The CDR3 region is CASSPDRDGYTF. CDR3 DNA: TGTGCCAGCAGTCCGGACAGGGATGGCTACACCTTC.

The V gene is TRBV19, the J gene TRBJ1-5; 7 nucleotides line up with TRBD1. CDR3 length: 16 residues. V dropped 5 bases and J dropped 3; count of bases not matched to a gene: 10. The germline V gene encodes CDR1 LNHDA and CDR2 SQIVND (reference sequence). The CDR3 DNA is TGTGCCAGTAGTCAGCCGACAGGGTGGGCCAATCAGCCCCAGCATTTT. Its translation: CASSQPTGWANQPQHF.

This sequence joins TRBV13 and TRBJ2-3; weak D call: TRBD1 (6 bases). The CDR3 covers 14 residues. Between the trimmed V and J ends, which lost 8 bases and 5 bases, there was a span of 17 bases. Germline lookup yields CDR1 PRHDT and CDR2 FYEKMQ (reference sequence). This CDR3 is CASRKLLGGDTQYF. The CDR3 nucleotides read TGTGCCAGCCGTAAACTCCTAGGGGGAGATACGCAGTATTTT.

This clone turned up a few times. The J gene is TRBJ1-1, the V gene TRBV5-6; the D gene is possibly TRBD1 (5 bases). Germline CDR1 reads SGHDT; CDR2 reads YYEEEE. The CDR3 consists of 13 residues. V dropped 4 bases and J dropped 2 bases, with 9 bases sitting between them. CDR3 bases: TGTGCCAGCAGCGGCGGGGGAAACACTGAAGCTTTCTTT. Translation gives CASSGGGNTEAFF.

The chain uses TRBV2 and TRBJ2-2; 13 positions match TRBD2. The CDR3 runs to 15 residues. CDR1 and CDR2 from the germline V gene are SNHLY and FYNNEI. J lost 4 bases, V lost 6 bases, and 2 bases had no gene match. The DNA for the CDR3 is TGTGCCAGCAGAGGACTAGCGGGAGTCACCGGGGAGCTGTTTTTT. Residues: CASRGLAGVTGELFF.

This clone was seen more than once but under ten times. The chain links TRBV5-6 to TRBJ1-6; the D gene is possibly TRBD1 (5 bases). This CDR3 spans 14 amino acids. V was shortened by 2 bases and J by 9 bases, with 12 bases between the two germline ends. Germline V gene lookup returns CDR1 SGHDT and CDR2 YYEEEE. The CDR3 region is CASSLRTNFSPLHF. The DNA of the CDR3 is TGTGCCAGCAGCTTACGGACAAATTTTTCACCCCTCCACTTT.